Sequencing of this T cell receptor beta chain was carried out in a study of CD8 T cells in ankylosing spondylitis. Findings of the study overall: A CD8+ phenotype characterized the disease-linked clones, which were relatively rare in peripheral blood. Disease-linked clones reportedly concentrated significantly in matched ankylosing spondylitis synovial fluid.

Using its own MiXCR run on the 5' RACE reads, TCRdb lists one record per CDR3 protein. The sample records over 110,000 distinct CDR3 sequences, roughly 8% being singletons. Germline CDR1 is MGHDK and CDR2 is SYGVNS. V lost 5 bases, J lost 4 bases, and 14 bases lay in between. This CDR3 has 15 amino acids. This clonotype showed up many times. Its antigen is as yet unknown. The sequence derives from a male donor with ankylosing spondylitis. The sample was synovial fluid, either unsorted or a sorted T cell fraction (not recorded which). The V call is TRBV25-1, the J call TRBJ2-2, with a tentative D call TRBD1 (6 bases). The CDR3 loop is CASSLQGSGTGELFF. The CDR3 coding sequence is TGTGCCAGCAGTTTACAGGGTTCGGGCACCGGGGAGCTGTTTTTT.